Sequencing of this T cell receptor (beta chain) was carried out in a study of cytomegalovirus exposure and HLA in healthy donors. Study results and caveats: A later analysis appeared to link common viral pathogens to several of the most significant clusters. Presence/absence analyses took donor sequencing depth as roughly uniform. Associated with cytomegalovirus, according to the listing, were around 160 TCR beta chains.

The PCR was carried out with 60 Vbeta primers and 13 Jbeta primers. Original methodology: Approximately 9.9 million shared chains were among the roughly 78 million unique TCR beta chains that a later analysis counted. Only in-frame clones appear in the TCRdb table, and some are missing; sequencing was by immunoSEQ multiplex PCR. That table gives V, J and clone size, and the DNA gave D and trimming. The sample yields fewer than 250,000 clones, roughly 80% seen once. This CDR3 has 16 residues. This clone was observed a handful of times. What it binds is not known. Material: PBMCs. The chain couples TRBV21-1 to TRBJ2-4; TRBD1, the table's D call, lacks a check against the DNA. TRBV21-1 has pseudogene status. This receptor was taken from a girl aged 2 to 9 in good health and CMV-seronegative. The CDR3 spells CASSKWSRGHGNIQYF. Here the CDR3 DNA reads TGTGCCAGCAGCAAATGGTCCAGGGGGCATGGAAACATTCAGTACTTC.